Described below is a single T cell receptor (beta chain) sequence and its context. The antigen is unknown. Looked up from germline, CDR1 is SGHTA and CDR2 is FQGNSA. The CDR3 has 17 amino acids. J lost 5 bases, V lost 2 bases, and 15 bases had no gene match. These data are taken from a study of cytomegalovirus exposure and HLA in healthy donors. Study background: For the roughly 400 genotyped donors, about 79% fell within the Caucasian-associated ancestry cluster.

Study-wide results and limits: V- and J-gene trimming in TCR beta was tied to a missense DCLRE1C variant by an analysis performed later. Rare TCR sequences predominated, though certain public TCRs were found in many donors. Among donors in an Asian-associated ancestry cluster, a later analysis reportedly found fewer N-insertions than the approximately 670-donor mean.

Primers: 60 Vbeta forward and 13 Jbeta reverse. Assay: immunoSEQ multiplex PCR; the TCRdb copy retains only in-frame clones and omits some. The sample includes 95,000 to 100,000 clones, around 77% of them seen just once. Sequencing input: PBMCs. The receptor was derived from a man aged 40-50 years in good health and CMV-seronegative. This sequence joins TRBV7-2 and TRBJ2-7; TRBD2 matches at 7 bases. CDR3 amino acids: CASSLPASGPNRDEQYF. The CDR3 DNA reads TGTGCCAGCAGCTTACCGGCTAGCGGACCTAATAGGGACGAGCAGTACTTC.